Each of the 26 T cell receptor beta chains below was sequenced from the same sample in a study of OX40 agonist ivuxolimab in advanced cancers. The method was immunoSEQ multiplex PCR; TCRdb's version includes in-frame clones alone and lacks a portion of them. The data contain 20,000 to 25,000 clones, 88% of them singletons. The source material was CD4+ or CD8+ T cells sorted from blood, sampled in a trial of the OX40 agonist ivuxolimab. The source is an adult with an advanced solid tumor such as melanoma, head and neck, liver or kidney cancer.

This sequence joins TRBV6-5 and TRBJ1-1; unclear D gene. Germline CDR1 and CDR2: MNHEY and SVGAGI. V was clipped by 0 bases and J by 6 bases, with 8 bases between them. The CDR3 is 13 residues long. The CDR3 coding sequence is TGTGCCAGCAGTTACTCCGAATCGGCTGAAGCTTTCTTT. This encodes CASSYSESAEAFF.

Comments on this clone: This CDR3 is also generated by other DNA sequences in the sample. This rearrangement joins TRBV19 to TRBJ1-1; no firm D call. Trimming shortened V by 4 bases and J by 3 bases, and 9 bases separated the two germline ends. This CDR3 region has 13 residues. Germline CDR1 is LNHDA and CDR2 is SQIVND (reference sequence). CDR3 DNA: TGTGCCAGTAGTAGTAGCCCAGACACTGAAGCTTTCTTT. Translation gives CASSSSPDTEAFF.

CDR3 DNA: TGTGCCAGCAGTGAAACCCTTCGAGGGGAAGCTTTCTTT. It yields the protein CASSETLRGEAFF. The V call is TRBV25-1, the J call TRBJ1-1; D is uncertain. Germline CDR1 MGHDK, CDR2 SYGVNS. The CDR3 is 13 amino acids. The germline V and J ends were trimmed by 2 bases and 8 bases, with 12 bases remaining between them.

J is TRBJ2-7 and V is TRBV7-8; TRBD2 aligns across 15 bases. This CDR3 comprises 16 residues. Germline V lookup: CDR1 SGHVS, CDR2 FQNEAQ. The V gene end was trimmed by 2 bases and the J gene end by 6 bases; junction bases not matched to a gene: 5. CDR3 nucleotides: TGTGCCAGCAGCTTAAAATCGGGACTAGCGGGAGGCGAGCAGTACTTC. As protein: CASSLKSGLAGGEQYF.

V gene TRBV9 combines with J gene TRBJ2-3; D is unresolved. Germline V lookup: CDR1 SGDLS, CDR2 YYNGEE. V was cut by 4 bases and J by 1 base, with 10 bases left in between. There are 14 residues in the CDR3. The CDR3 DNA is TGTGCCAGCAGCCGATCCGGAGGCACAGATACGCAGTATTTT. Protein: CASSRSGGTDTQYF.

The genes are TRBV11-2 and TRBJ1-1; 7 positions match TRBD1. CDR3 length: 17 amino acids. V lost 2 bases, J lost 4 bases, and 13 bases stayed unmatched. Germline V CDR1 and CDR2: SGHAT, FQNNGV. The CDR3 DNA is TGTGCCAGCAGCTTATGGCAGGGGGTCTCGGGGAGCACTGAAGCTTTCTTT. It yields the protein CASSLWQGVSGSTEAFF.

This clone came up once. The genes are TRBV23-1 and TRBJ2-5; either TRBD1 or TRBD2 may supply D (6 bases each). TRBV23-1 carries the ORF label, with uncertain function. The germline V and J ends were trimmed by 2 bases and 1 base, with 23 bases remaining between them. This CDR3 spans 19 amino acids. The CDR3 spells CASSQMGAGTRGSQETQYF. CDR3 DNA: TGCGCCAGCAGTCAAATGGGGGCGGGGACCAGGGGTTCCCAAGAGACCCAGTACTTC.

The chain joins TRBV13 to TRBJ1-2, with D possibly TRBD1 on 6 matching bases. The CDR3 has 13 amino acids. Germline CDR1 PRHDT, CDR2 FYEKMQ (reference sequence). V was shortened by 1 base and J by 6 bases, with 9 bases between the two germline ends. CDR3 sequence (DNA): TGTGCCAGCAGCTTAGAGGGGGTCCATGGCTACACCTTC. This encodes CASSLEGVHGYTF.

V usage is TRBV5-1 and J usage is TRBJ2-1, with TRBD2 matching over 8 bases. CDR1 is SGHRS, CDR2 YFSETQ, per germline. The CDR3 totals 15 residues. With V trimmed by 2 bases and J by 2 bases, 3 bases remained unmatched. DNA of the CDR3: TGCGCCAGCAGCTTTGCGGGACTAGCCTACAATGAGCAGTTCTTC. This encodes CASSFAGLAYNEQFF.

The chain joins TRBV11-3 to TRBJ1-1; D ambiguous. The germline gives CDR1 SGHNT, CDR2 YENEEA. The CDR3 extends over 13 amino acids. V was pared by 1 base and J by 5 bases, with 8 bases between. The CDR3 protein is CASSLAIGTEAFF. The CDR3 DNA is TGTGCCAGCAGCTTAGCTATCGGGACTGAAGCTTTCTTT.

V and J are TRBV10-3 and TRBJ1-6; 11 bases line up with TRBD1. V lost 2 bases, J lost 5 bases, and 5 bases stayed unmatched. Germline lookup yields CDR1 ENHRY and CDR2 SYGVKD. The CDR3 consists of 17 residues. As DNA, the CDR3 is TGTGCCATCAGTGAGAGGGGACAGGGGGGCCATAATTCACCCCTCCACTTT. Translation gives CAISERGQGGHNSPLHF.

The chain links TRBV19 to TRBJ2-2; D may match TRBD1 or TRBD2 (5 bases each). The CDR3 contains 15 residues. V dropped 5 bases and J dropped 0 bases, with 10 bases sitting between them. Looked up from germline, CDR1 is LNHDA and CDR2 is SQIVND (reference sequence). Here the CDR3 reads CASSGGTANTGELFF. CDR3 sequence (DNA): TGTGCCAGTAGTGGGGGAACAGCGAACACCGGGGAGCTGTTTTTT.

The gene calls are TRBV6-6 and TRBJ2-2; 11 bases match TRBD2. The J segment lost 1 base and the V segment lost 5 bases, leaving 0 bases of the junction unmatched. The CDR3 is made up of 15 amino acids. Germline CDR1 reads MNHNY; CDR2 reads SVGAGI (reference sequence). CDR3 DNA sequence: TGTGCCAGCAGTGGACTAGCGGGGAACACCGGGGAGCTGTTTTTT. This translates into CASSGLAGNTGELFF.

This chain connects TRBV7-8 to TRBJ1-1; tentatively, D is TRBD1 (6 bases). This CDR3 contains 12 residues. The V end lost 6 bases, the J end lost 6 bases, and 11 bases lay between the germline ends. From germline, CDR1 is SGHVS and CDR2 FQNEAQ. Here the CDR3 DNA reads TGTGCCAGCAGTGGCGGACAGCCTGAAGCTTTCTTT. This encodes CASSGGQPEAFF.

The chain carries TRBV9 and TRBJ1-2, with D maybe TRBD1 (6 bases). Trimming removed 10 bases from V and 8 bases from J, with 15 bases in between. Germline CDR1 reads SGDLS; CDR2 reads YYNGEE. CDR3 length equals 11 residues. The chain's CDR3 is CAGYSRGGYTF. DNA for the CDR3: TGTGCCGGGTACTCGAGGGGGGGCTACACCTTC.

The chain is built from TRBV12-2 and TRBJ1-5; the table's D call, TRBD1, was not checked against the DNA. TRBV12-2 corresponds to a pseudogene. The CDR3 is 16 amino acids. In DNA, the CDR3 is TGTGCAAGTCGCTTTCTCAGGGAAATCGGATATCAGCCCCAGCATTTT. Its translation: CASRFLREIGYQPQHF.

The chain carries TRBV9 and TRBJ2-6; D gene uncertain. Germline CDR1 reads SGDLS; CDR2 reads YYNGEE. Trimming stripped 4 bases from V and 0 bases from J, with 5 bases between. CDR3 length: 14 residues. This CDR3 reads CASSPFSGANVLTF. The CDR3 nucleotides are TGTGCCAGCAGCCCTTTCTCTGGGGCCAACGTCCTGACTTTC.

The V and J genes are TRBV5-4 and TRBJ2-7; D is perhaps TRBD2 (6 bases). V was cut by 3 bases and J by 2 bases, with 12 bases left in between. This CDR3 region has 14 residues. The V gene's germline CDR1 is SGHNT and CDR2 YYREEE (reference sequence). CDR3 amino acids: CASSSQGGPYEQYF. The CDR3 nucleotides read TGTGCCAGCAGCTCGCAGGGAGGCCCCTACGAGCAGTACTTC.

This chain connects TRBV5-1 to TRBJ2-1; 9 bases line up with TRBD2. CDR3 length: 18 amino acids. Per germline, CDR1 SGHRS and CDR2 YFSETQ. V dropped 0 bases and J dropped 4; count of bases not matched to a gene: 11. CDR3 bases: TGCGCCAGCAGCTTGGAGGGTAGCGGGAGCCCGTGGTACAATGAGCAGTTCTTC. It encodes CASSLEGSGSPWYNEQFF.

This sequence joins TRBV7-6 and TRBJ2-2, with D unclear. The V gene's germline CDR1 is SGHVS and CDR2 FNYEAQ. The CDR3 is 15 residues long. With 4 bases removed from V and 7 bases from J, the gap between germline ends came to 16 bases. The CDR3 region is CASSSRGPGDGELFF. For the CDR3, the DNA is TGTGCCAGCAGCTCACGTGGCCCGGGCGACGGGGAGCTGTTTTTT. Full variable domain (outside the CDR3, taken from reference TRBV7-6 and TRBJ2-2): GAGVSQSPRYKVTKRGQDVALRCDPISGHVSLYWYRQALGQGPEFLTYFNYEAQQDKSGLPNDRFSAERPEGSISTLTIQRTEQRDSAMYRCASSSRGPGDGELFFGEGSRLTVL.

The chain links TRBV5-6 to TRBJ2-2, with no clear D. CDR1 and CDR2 (germline): SGHDT, YYEEEE. V was pared by 0 bases and J by 4 bases, with 13 bases between. CDR3 length: 16 amino acids. The CDR3 DNA reads as TGTGCCAGCAGCTTGGCGGTAGCCGAATTCACCGGGGAGCTGTTTTTT. Translating it yields CASSLAVAEFTGELFF. Based on the CDR3 plus reference TRBV5-6 and TRBJ2-2, the full variable domain is DAGVTQSPTHLIKTRGQQVTLRCSPKSGHDTVSWYQQALGQGPQFIFQYYEEEERQRGNFPDRFSGHQFPNYSSELNVNALLLGDSALYLCASSLAVAEFTGELFFGEGSRLTVL.

Points on this clone: A read error is likely, as this CDR3 ends without the conserved phenylalanine or tryptophan. The limits of the CDR3 on the DNA are not certain, so only TCRdb's listed CDR3 is given. The genes are TRBV2 and TRBJ2-3; the tabulated D call, TRBD1, remains unverified against the DNA. CDR1 is SNHLY and CDR2 is FYNNEI in the germline V gene. From its first to its last residue, the CDR3 has 11 amino acids. The CDR3 spells CASSDGQGRLV.

V gene TRBV6-4 combines with J gene TRBJ2-1; TRBD1 matches 9 bases. V shed 2 bases and J 7 bases; nucleotides not matched to a gene: 9. The CDR3 totals 16 residues. From germline, CDR1 is MRHNA and CDR2 SNTAGT. In DNA form, the CDR3 reads TGTGCCAGCAGTGACCGTCCCGGGACAGGGATGAATGAGCAGTTCTTC. Translating it yields CASSDRPGTGMNEQFF.

The CDR3: CASSEGREPYEQYF. In DNA form, the CDR3 reads TGCGCCAGCAGTGAAGGAAGAGAACCCTACGAGCAGTACTTC. This rearrangement joins TRBV10-1 to TRBJ2-7; D remains unclear. Deletions cut 3 bases from V and 2 bases from J, with 11 bases between. The V gene's germline CDR1 is WNHNN and CDR2 SYGVQD (reference sequence). CDR3 length equals 14 residues.

By sample share, this clone is medium-sized. The J gene is TRBJ2-1, the V gene TRBV10-2, with D possibly being TRBD1 (5 bases). V lost 0 bases, J lost 7 bases, and 7 bases lay in between. The V gene's germline CDR1 is WSHSY and CDR2 SAAADI. The CDR3 is 13 amino acids. CDR3 amino acids: CASSESGPNEQFF. In DNA form, the CDR3 reads TGCGCCAGCAGTGAGTCGGGGCCTAATGAGCAGTTCTTC.

DNA for the CDR3: TGTGCCAGCAGCTTACCTAACCCCGGATTGGGTGAGCAGTACTTC. Translation gives CASSLPNPGLGEQYF. The J gene is TRBJ2-7, the V gene TRBV7-9; D is ambiguous. From germline, CDR1 is SEHNR and CDR2 FQNEAQ (reference sequence). The CDR3 has 15 residues. V was cut by 2 bases and J by 7 bases, with 18 bases left in between.